This T cell receptor beta chain is from a study of blood T cell repertoires in COVID-19. Profiled with immunoSEQ multiplex PCR; TCRdb holds only in-frame clones, not every one. The repertoire holds 270,000 or so clones, with about 90% as singletons. CDR1 and CDR2 from the germline V gene are MNHNY and SVGAGI (reference sequence). The ends were cut back, 5 bases at V and 1 base at J, with 8 bases in the middle. This CDR3 is built from 13 residues. Seattle patients were enrolled during active infection and followed longitudinally. The sequence was collected from a woman aged 25 to 39 with COVID-19, enrolled during active disease. The sequencing input was peripheral blood. The chain employs TRBV6-6 and TRBJ1-1, with D maybe TRBD1 (5 bases). CDR3 sequence (DNA): TGTGCCAGCAGTGCGCAGGGGAACACTGAAGCTTTCTTT. Translation: CASSAQGNTEAFF.